The present T cell receptor beta chain was sequenced within a study of blood T cell repertoires in COVID-19. In the study overall: Material from acute and convalescent COVID-19 was sourced from the United States, Italy and Spain. The analysed material was cDNA or gDNA that came from T cells, B-cell-depleted T cells, or PBMCs.

Seattle patient enrollment occurred during active infection, with longitudinal follow-up thereafter. V was pared by 3 bases and J by 5 bases, with 10 bases between. This CDR3 spans 13 amino acids. The V gene's germline CDR1 is KGHSH and CDR2 LQKENI. Original processing methods: The assay estimated nucleated cells by amplifying reference gene primers. Assay used: immunoSEQ multiplex PCR; TCRdb lists only in-frame clones, some missing. The V and J calls and clone size come from that table; D and trimming were worked out from the DNA. Of about 180,000 clones in the sample, roughly 89% were seen once. The chain recombines TRBV18 with TRBJ2-5; D is unresolved. This receptor was taken from a woman in her seventies with COVID-19, enrolled during active disease. What was sequenced was peripheral blood. CDR3 DNA sequence: TGTGCCAGCTCACCCCTAGTTGAGGAGACCCAGTACTTC. Protein product: CASSPLVEETQYF.